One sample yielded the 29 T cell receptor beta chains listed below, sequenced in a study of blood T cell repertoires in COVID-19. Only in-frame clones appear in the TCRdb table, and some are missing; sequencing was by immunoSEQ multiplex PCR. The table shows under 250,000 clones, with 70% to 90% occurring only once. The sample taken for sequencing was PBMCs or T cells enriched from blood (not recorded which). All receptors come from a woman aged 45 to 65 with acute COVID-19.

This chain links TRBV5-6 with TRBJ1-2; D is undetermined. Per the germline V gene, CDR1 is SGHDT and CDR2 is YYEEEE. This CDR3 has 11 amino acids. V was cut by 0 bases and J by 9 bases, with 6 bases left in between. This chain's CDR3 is CASSLVQSYTF. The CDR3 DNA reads TGTGCCAGCAGCTTGGTACAGAGCTACACCTTC.

The CDR3, as DNA: TGTGCCAGCAGCGTAGTAAGCGGCCTCTACAATGAGCAGTTCTTC. It is translated as CASSVVSGLYNEQFF. This sequence joins TRBV9 and TRBJ2-1; TRBD2 might be the D (5 bases). V shed 0 bases and J shed 3 bases, with 10 bases lying between them. The V gene's germline CDR1 is SGDLS and CDR2 YYNGEE. The CDR3 extends over 15 amino acids.

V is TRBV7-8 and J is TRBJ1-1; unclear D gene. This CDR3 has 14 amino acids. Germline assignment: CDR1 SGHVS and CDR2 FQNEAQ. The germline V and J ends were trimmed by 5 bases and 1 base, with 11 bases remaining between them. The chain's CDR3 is CASSHRSENTEAFF. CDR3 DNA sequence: TGTGCCAGCAGCCACAGATCCGAGAACACTGAAGCTTTCTTT.

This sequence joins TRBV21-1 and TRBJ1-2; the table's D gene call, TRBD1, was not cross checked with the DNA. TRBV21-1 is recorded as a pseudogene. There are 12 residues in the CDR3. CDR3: CASKTGSYGYTF. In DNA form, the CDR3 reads TGTGCCAGCAAGACAGGGTCTTATGGCTACACCTTC.

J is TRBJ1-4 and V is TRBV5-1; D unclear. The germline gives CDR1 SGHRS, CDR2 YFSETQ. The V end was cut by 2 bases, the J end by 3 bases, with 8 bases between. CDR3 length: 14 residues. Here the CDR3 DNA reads TGCGCCAGCAGCTTTCAAGGAGCTAATGAAAAACTGTTTTTT. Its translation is CASSFQGANEKLFF.

The DNA of the CDR3 is TGTGCCTGGAGTGTAGTCCGGGGGGGCCCGAAAGATACGCAGTATTTT. This gives the protein CAWSVVRGGPKDTQYF. The chain couples TRBV30 to TRBJ2-3, with 8 bases aligning to TRBD2. Germline values: CDR1 GTSNPN, CDR2 SVGIG (reference sequence). The CDR3 spans 16 residues. V was clipped by 0 bases and J by 5 bases; unmatched bases: 10.

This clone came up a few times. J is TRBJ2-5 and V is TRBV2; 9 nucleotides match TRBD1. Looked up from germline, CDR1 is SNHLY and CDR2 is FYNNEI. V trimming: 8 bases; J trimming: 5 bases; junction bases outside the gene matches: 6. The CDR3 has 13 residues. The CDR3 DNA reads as TGTGCCAGCGACAGGGGGAGGGGGGAGACCCAGTACTTC. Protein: CASDRGRGETQYF. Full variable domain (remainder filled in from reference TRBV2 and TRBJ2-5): EPEVTQTPSHQVTQMGQEVILRCVPISNHLYFYWYRQILGQKVEFLVSFYNNEISEKSEIFDDQFSVERPDGSNFTLKIRSTKLEDSAMYFCASDRGRGETQYFGPGTRLLVL.

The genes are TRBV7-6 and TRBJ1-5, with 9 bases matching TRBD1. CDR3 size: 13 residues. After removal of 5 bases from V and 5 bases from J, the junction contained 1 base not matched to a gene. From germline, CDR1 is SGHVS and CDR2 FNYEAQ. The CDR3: CASSDRGYQPQHF. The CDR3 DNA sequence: TGTGCCAGCAGCGACAGGGGGTATCAGCCCCAGCATTTT.

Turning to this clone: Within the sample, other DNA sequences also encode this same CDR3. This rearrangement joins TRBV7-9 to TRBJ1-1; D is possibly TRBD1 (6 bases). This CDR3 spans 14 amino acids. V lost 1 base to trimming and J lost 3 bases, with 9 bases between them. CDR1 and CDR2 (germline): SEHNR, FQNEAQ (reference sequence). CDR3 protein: CASSLGRGDTEAFF. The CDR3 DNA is TGTGCCAGCAGCTTAGGCAGGGGTGACACTGAAGCTTTCTTT.

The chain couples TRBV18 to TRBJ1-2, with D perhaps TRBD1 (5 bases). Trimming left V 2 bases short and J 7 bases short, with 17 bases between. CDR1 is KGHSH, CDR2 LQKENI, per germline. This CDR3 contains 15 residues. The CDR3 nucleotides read TGTGCCAGCTCACCAGACCGGGACTACGCGCCTGGCTACACCTTC. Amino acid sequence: CASSPDRDYAPGYTF.

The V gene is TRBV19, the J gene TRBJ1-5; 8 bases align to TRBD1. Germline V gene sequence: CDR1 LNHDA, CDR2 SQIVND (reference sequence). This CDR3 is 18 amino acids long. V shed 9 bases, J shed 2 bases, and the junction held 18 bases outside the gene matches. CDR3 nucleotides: TGTGCCAGCGCCGGGACAGGCGGATTTATGGGGGGCAATCAGCCCCAGCATTTT. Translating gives CASAGTGGFMGGNQPQHF.

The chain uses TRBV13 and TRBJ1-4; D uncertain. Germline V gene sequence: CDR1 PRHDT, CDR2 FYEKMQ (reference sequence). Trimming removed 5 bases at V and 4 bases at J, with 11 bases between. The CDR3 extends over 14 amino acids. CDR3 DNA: TGTGCCAGCAGCCTCCGGGATCTTAATGAAAAACTGTTTTTT. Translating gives CASSLRDLNEKLFF.

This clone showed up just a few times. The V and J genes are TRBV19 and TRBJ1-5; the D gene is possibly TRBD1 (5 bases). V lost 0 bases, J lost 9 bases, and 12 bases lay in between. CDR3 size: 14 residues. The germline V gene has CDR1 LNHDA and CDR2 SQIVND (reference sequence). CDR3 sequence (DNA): TGTGCCAGTAGTATAGATCGGGGGTCGTGGCCCCAGCATTTT. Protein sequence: CASSIDRGSWPQHF.

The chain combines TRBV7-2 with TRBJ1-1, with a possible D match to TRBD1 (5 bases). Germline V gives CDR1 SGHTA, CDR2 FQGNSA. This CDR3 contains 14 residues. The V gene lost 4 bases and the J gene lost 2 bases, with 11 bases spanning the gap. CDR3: CASSSQGGNTEAFF. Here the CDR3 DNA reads TGTGCCAGCAGCTCGCAGGGTGGAAACACTGAAGCTTTCTTT. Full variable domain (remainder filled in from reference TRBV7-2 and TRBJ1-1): GAGVSQSPSNKVTEKGKDVELRCDPISGHTALYWYRQSLGQGLEFLIYFQGNSAPDKSGLPSDRFSAERTGGSVSTLTIQRTQQEDSAVYLCASSSQGGNTEAFFGQGTRLTVV.

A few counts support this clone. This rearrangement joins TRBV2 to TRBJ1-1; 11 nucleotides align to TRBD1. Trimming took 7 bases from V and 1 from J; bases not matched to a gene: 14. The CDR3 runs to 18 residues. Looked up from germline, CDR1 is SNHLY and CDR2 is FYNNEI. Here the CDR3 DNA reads TGTGCCAGCACCTTTTCACCCGGGACAGGGGGAAGGAACACTGAAGCTTTCTTT. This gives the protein CASTFSPGTGGRNTEAFF.

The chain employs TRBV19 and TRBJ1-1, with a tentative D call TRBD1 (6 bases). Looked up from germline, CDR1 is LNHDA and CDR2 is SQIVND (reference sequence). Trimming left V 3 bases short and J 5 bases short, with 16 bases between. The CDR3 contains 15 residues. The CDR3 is CASSISGEWRTEAFF. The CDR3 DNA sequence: TGTGCCAGTAGTATTTCAGGGGAATGGAGGACTGAAGCTTTCTTT.

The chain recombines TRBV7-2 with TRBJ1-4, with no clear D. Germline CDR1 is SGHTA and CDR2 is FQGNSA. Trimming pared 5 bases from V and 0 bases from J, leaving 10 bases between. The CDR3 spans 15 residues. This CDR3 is CASSGGATTNEKLFF. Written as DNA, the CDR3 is TGTGCCAGCAGCGGTGGAGCCACAACTAATGAAAAACTGTTTTTT. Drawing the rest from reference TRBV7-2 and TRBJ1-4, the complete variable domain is GAGVSQSPSNKVTEKGKDVELRCDPISGHTALYWYRQSLGQGLEFLIYFQGNSAPDKSGLPSDRFSAERTGGSVSTLTIQRTQQEDSAVYLCASSGGATTNEKLFFGSGTQLSVL.

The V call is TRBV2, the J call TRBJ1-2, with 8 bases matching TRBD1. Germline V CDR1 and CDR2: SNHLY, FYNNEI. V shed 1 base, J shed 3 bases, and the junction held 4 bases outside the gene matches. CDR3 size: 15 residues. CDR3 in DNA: TGTGCCAGCAGTGAAGGACAGGGGTATCACTATGGCTACACCTTC. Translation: CASSEGQGYHYGYTF.

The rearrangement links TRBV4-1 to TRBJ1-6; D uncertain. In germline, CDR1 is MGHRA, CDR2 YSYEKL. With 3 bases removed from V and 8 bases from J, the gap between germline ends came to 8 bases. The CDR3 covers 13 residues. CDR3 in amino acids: CASSQSEDSPLHF. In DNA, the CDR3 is TGCGCCAGCAGCCAGAGTGAGGATTCACCCCTCCACTTT.

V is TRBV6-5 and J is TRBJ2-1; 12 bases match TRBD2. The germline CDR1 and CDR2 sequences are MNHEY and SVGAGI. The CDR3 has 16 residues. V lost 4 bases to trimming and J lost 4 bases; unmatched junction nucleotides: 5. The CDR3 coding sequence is TGTGCCAGCAGTTCCACCCTAGCGGGGGGGTACAATGAGCAGTTCTTC. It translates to CASSSTLAGGYNEQFF.

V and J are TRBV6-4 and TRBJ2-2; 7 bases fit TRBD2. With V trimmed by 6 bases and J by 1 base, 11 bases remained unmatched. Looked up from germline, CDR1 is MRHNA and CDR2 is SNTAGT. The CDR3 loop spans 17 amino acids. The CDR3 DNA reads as TGTGCCAGCAGCCCCCAAGGTGGCGGGGGGAACACCGGGGAGCTGTTTTTT. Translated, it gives CASSPQGGGGNTGELFF.

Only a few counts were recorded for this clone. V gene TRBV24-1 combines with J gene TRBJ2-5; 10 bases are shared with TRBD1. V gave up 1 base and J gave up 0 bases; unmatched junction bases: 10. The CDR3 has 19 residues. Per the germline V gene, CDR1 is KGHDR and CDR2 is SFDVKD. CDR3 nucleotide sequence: TGTGCCACCAGTGATTTTGGACAGGGGGTAGTCGCGTACCAAGAGACCCAGTACTTC. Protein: CATSDFGQGVVAYQETQYF.

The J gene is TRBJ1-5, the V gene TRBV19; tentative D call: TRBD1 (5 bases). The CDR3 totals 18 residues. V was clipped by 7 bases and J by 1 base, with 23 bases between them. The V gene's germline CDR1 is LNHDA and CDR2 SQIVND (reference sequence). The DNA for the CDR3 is TGTGCCAGTAACCCGACATCGGGGACTGTGATAAGCAATCAGCCCCAGCATTTT. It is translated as CASNPTSGTVISNQPQHF.

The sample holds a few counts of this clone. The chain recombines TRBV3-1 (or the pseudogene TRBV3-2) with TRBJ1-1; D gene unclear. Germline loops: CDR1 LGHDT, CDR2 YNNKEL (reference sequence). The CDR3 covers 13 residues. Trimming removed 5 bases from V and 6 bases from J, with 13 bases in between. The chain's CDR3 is CASSKGSSPEAFF. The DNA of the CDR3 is TGTGCCAGCAGCAAAGGGAGCTCCCCTGAAGCTTTCTTT.

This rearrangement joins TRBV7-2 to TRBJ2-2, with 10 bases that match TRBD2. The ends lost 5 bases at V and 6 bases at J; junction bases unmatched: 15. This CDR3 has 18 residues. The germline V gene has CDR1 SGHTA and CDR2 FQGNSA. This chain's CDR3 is CASSPVLRLAGVAGELFF. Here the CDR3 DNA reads TGTGCCAGCAGCCCCGTATTGAGGCTAGCGGGGGTGGCCGGGGAGCTGTTTTTT.

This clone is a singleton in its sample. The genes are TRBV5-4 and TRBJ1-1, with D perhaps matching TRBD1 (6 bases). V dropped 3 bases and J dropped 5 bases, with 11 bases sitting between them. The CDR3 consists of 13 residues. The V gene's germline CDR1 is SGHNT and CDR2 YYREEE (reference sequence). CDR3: CASSSQGWTEAFF. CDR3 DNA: TGTGCCAGCAGCTCACAGGGTTGGACTGAAGCTTTCTTT.

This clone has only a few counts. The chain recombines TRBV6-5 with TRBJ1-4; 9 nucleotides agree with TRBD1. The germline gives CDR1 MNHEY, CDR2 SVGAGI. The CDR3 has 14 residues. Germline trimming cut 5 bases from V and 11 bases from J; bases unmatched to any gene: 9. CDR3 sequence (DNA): TGTGCCAGCAGTAGGACAGGGGCCTTCTCCAAACTGTTTTTT. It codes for CASSRTGAFSKLFF.

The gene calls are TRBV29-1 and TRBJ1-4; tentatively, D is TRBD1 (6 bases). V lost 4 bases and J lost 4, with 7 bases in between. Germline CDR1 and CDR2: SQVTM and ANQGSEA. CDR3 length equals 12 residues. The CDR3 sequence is CSVGGGNEKLFF. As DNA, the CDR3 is TGCAGCGTTGGAGGGGGTAATGAAAAACTGTTTTTT.

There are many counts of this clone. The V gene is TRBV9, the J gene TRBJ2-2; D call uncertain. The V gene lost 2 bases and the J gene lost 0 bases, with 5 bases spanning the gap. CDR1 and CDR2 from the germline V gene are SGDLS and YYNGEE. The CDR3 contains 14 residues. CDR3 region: CASSVNTNTGELFF. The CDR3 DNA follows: TGTGCCAGCAGCGTCAACACGAACACCGGGGAGCTGTTTTTT. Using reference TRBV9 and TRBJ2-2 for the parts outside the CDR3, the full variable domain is DSGVTQTPKHLITATGQRVTLRCSPRSGDLSVYWYQQSLDQGLQFLIQYYNGEERAKGNILERFSAQQFPDLHSELNLSSLELGDSALYFCASSVNTNTGELFFGEGSRLTVL.